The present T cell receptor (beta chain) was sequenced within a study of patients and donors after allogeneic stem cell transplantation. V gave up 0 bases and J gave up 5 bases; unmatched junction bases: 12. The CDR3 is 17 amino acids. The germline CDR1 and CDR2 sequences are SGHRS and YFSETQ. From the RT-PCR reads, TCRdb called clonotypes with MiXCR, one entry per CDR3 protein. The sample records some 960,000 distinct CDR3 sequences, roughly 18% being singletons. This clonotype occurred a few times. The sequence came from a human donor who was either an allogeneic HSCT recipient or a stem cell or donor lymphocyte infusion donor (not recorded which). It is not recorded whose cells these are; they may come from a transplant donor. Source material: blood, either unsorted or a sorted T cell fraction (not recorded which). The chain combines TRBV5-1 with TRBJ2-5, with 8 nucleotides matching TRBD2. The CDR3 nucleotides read TGCGCCAGCAGCTTGGCCGTAACTAGCGGAGCTTACGAGACCCAGTACTTC. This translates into CASSLAVTSGAYETQYF.